The T cell receptor beta chain described here comes from a study of cytomegalovirus exposure and HLA in healthy donors. Study-wide results and limits: Most TCR sequences were seen very rarely across donors, but some public TCRs occurred in many. Several of the most significant clusters appeared linked to common viral pathogens, based on a later analysis. The authors judged a highly shared variant cluster likely a sequencing artifact.

CDR3 length: 12 residues. Germline V gene data show CDR1 as SNHLY and CDR2 as FYNNEI. V was pared by 5 bases and J by 3 bases, with 4 bases between. This clone was observed a few times. The antigen remains undetermined. PCR employed 60 Vbeta and 13 Jbeta primers. The protocol was immunoSEQ multiplex PCR, while the TCRdb copy is restricted to in-frame clones and leaves out a portion. Of over 65,000 clones listed, approximately 75% are singletons. The rearrangement links TRBV2 to TRBJ2-2; D gene unclear. Sequencing input: PBMCs. The receptor's source is a man aged 60 to 75 in good health and CMV-seropositive. The CDR3 coding sequence is TGTGCCAGCAGTCCCTACACCGGGGAGCTGTTTTTT. Translation: CASSPYTGELFF.